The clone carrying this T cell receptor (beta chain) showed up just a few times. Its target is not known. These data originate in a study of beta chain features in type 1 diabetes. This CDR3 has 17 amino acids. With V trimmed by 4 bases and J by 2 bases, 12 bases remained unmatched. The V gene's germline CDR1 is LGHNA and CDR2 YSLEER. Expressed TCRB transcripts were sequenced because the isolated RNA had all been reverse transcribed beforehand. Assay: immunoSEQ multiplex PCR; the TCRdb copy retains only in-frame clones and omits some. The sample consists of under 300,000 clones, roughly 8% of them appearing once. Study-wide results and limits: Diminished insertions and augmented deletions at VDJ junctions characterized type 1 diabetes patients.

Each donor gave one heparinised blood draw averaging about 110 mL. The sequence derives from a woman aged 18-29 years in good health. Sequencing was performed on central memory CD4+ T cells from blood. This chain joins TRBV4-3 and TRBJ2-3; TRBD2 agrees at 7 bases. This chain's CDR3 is CASSPARSGEVTDTQYF. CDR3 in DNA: TGCGCCAGCAGCCCAGCCCGAAGCGGGGAAGTCACAGATACGCAGTATTTT.